This TCR beta chain was retrieved from a study of beta chain features in type 1 diabetes (dated by TCRdb to between 2017 and 2018). Some background on the complete study: Patients and healthy donors did not differ in mean age, gender distribution, total cell number or subset yield. Naive and central memory subsets were obtained from all 30 or so donors, but regulatory and stem cell-like memory subsets were isolated from only 8 patients and roughly eight healthy donors. In the study, recently diagnosed type 1 diabetes patients and matched healthy donors were compared on the TCRB repertoires of their sorted circulating CD4+ T cell subsets. A total of approximately 100,000,000 sorted cells were examined across all samples, and the number of cells per subset was strongly correlated with RNA yield. The investigation overall reported the following: At VDJ recombination sites, patients with type 1 diabetes made fewer insertions and deleted more nucleotides, a pattern implying thymic rearrangement abnormalities. Naive, central memory and regulatory TCRB repertoires appeared to be more similar among patients than among healthy donors. Because the HLA sub-analyses included only small numbers of individuals, any influence of HLA type on TCRB rearrangement was left unresolved. PCR might favor shorter templates, but patient and control samples were amplified and corrected together, so any skew would affect both groups equally. Because cDNA was sequenced instead of genomic DNA, activated cells with high expression could be over-represented, although the groups did not differ in activation or CD3 levels. A moderate but significant shortening of TCRB CDR3 length was observed in type 1 diabetes patients in all four CD4+ subsets.

Each donor gave one peripheral blood draw, averaging about 100 mL, which was collected into heparinised tubes. A BD FACSAria II was used to sort naive, central memory, regulatory and stem cell-like memory CD4+ T cells with a panel that included CD45RO, CCR7, CD25, CD127, CD95 and CD27. Every sorted population had a purity above 95%. PBMCs were isolated right away by Lymphoprep density gradient centrifugation and were stained directly, without culture. So that batch effects would be minimized, each experiment stained and sorted samples in pairs, pairing one healthy donor with one patient. A few counts support this clone. Its antigen is unknown. No much larger clonotype is one base removed from it; base qualities were not supplied. The High Capacity cDNA Reverse Transcription Kit was used to reverse transcribe all of the isolated RNA, meaning that expressed TCRB transcripts were what got sequenced. Deep immunoSEQ sequencing was performed on naive, central memory and regulatory T cell samples, with an average of around 3.4 million total reads per sample. Sorted cells were lysed in RLT buffer, and RNA was extracted using DNase-treated RNeasy Micro or Mini kits according to cell number. To prevent cross-contamination, every cell subset was processed on its own, while patient and healthy donor samples were processed together. TCRB sequences were amplified from cDNA with the immunoSEQ multiplex PCR, producing 87-bp fragments spanning the CDR3 region. Amplicons were sequenced on the Illumina HiSeq platform. The study's processing was this. Synthetic template baselines were used to correct PCR bias computationally, reads within Hamming distance 2 were collapsed together, and singletons that could not be merged were discarded. By aligning reads against IMGT, V, D and J genes, CDR3 length, and insertions or deletions at six rearrangement sites were assigned. Within each subset, clonotype counts were normalized to sorted cell number, and only after that were true diversity and Gini coefficients computed with the tcR R package. Repertoire sharing was quantified using the overlap coefficient calculated on TCRB nucleotide sequences. The table was pulled from immuneACCESS by TCRdb, which kept in-frame rearrangements only. Such tables lose some clones; where checked, under half of the loss comes from unresolved V genes, and the rest has no known cause. V, J and clone size are taken as reported in that table, and D and trimming were inferred from the DNA itself. Present in this sample are more than 25,000 clones, around 54% of which were seen just once. The ten most abundant clones make up about 1.5% of the sample.

The CDR3 has 17 amino acids, counting the end cysteine and phenylalanine. Only the CDR3 portion is preserved as DNA: 51 bases, with reading frame beginning at the first base. Trimming costs V 1 base and J 2 bases, and their ends lie 17 bases apart. The CDR1 and CDR2 encoded by the germline V gene are SGHTA and FQGNSA. This clonotype originated in a woman under 30 with type 1 diabetes. The sample was Tregs from blood. The intended sense of this specimen's cell subset or site label: regulatory CD4+ T cells. The V and J segments used are TRBV7-2 and TRBJ1-2; the best D guess is TRBD1, with 6 bases matching. The nucleotides read TGTGCCAGCAGCTTAGGAGGGGGTTTTTCCCCCAACTATGGCTACACCTTC. This is translated as CASSLGGGFSPNYGYTF. This CDR3, with the reference TRBV7-2 and TRBJ1-2 proteins standing in past its ends, gives the full variable domain GAGVSQSPSNKVTEKGKDVELRCDPISGHTALYWYRQSLGQGLEFLIYFQGNSAPDKSGLPSDRFSAERTGGSVSTLTIQRTQQEDSAVYLCASSLGGGFSPNYGYTFGSGTRLTVV.